One and the same sample provided the 24 T cell receptor beta chains below, sequenced in a study of cytotoxic CD8 clonotypes in ibrutinib-treated CLL. The table came from immunoSEQ multiplex PCR; TCRdb's copy has only in-frame clones and leaves some out. The sample includes fewer than 25,000 clones, 68% of them seen just once. The sequences come from PBMCs, collected after 24 months of ibrutinib treatment. These receptors all stem from a human donor with chronic lymphocytic leukemia.

The V gene is TRBV27, the J gene TRBJ1-5; D is ambiguous. The CDR3 is 14 residues long. CDR1 and CDR2 (germline): MNHEY, SMNVEV (reference sequence). Trimming pared 0 bases from V and 6 bases from J, leaving 9 bases between. The CDR3 loop is CASSLSGIAQPQHF. For the CDR3, the DNA is TGTGCCAGCAGTTTATCGGGGATCGCTCAGCCCCAGCATTTT.

This clone was seen only a few times. The chain recombines TRBV19 with TRBJ2-7; D perhaps matches TRBD1 (8 bases). V was shortened by 3 bases and J by 3 bases, with 12 bases between the two germline ends. This CDR3 has 14 residues. The V gene's germline CDR1 is LNHDA and CDR2 SQIVND (reference sequence). The CDR3 nucleotides read TGTGCCAGTAGTATCAACAGGGGGGGCTACGAGCAGTACTTC. As protein: CASSINRGGYEQYF.

Concerning this clone: This same CDR3 is encoded by further DNA sequences in the sample. This rearrangement joins TRBV5-4 to TRBJ2-7; D may be TRBD1 (5 bases). CDR3 length: 14 residues. Germline V gives CDR1 SGHNT, CDR2 YYREEE (reference sequence). V gave up 0 bases and J gave up 2 bases, with 9 bases separating them. CDR3 loop: CASSLDRTTYEQYF. CDR3 nucleotide sequence: TGTGCCAGCAGCTTGGACAGGACCACCTACGAGCAGTACTTC.

The chain couples TRBV7-9 to TRBJ1-1, with no clear D. V dropped 1 base and J dropped 6 bases, with 12 bases sitting between them. Germline V gene data show CDR1 as SEHNR and CDR2 as FQNEAQ (reference sequence). The CDR3 consists of 14 residues. The CDR3 sequence is CASSLGRLGAEAFF. The CDR3 bases are TGTGCCAGCAGCTTAGGTAGGCTTGGGGCTGAAGCTTTCTTT.

The chain combines TRBV7-8 with TRBJ1-2, with TRBD1 matching over 7 bases. Germline V gives CDR1 SGHVS, CDR2 FQNEAQ. With V trimmed by 5 bases and J by 4 bases, 7 bases remained unmatched. This CDR3 comprises 14 residues. The CDR3 region has the DNA TGTGCCAGCAGCCCCGACAGGGTAGTCTATGGCTACACCTTC. As protein: CASSPDRVVYGYTF.

This clone came up once. This chain uses TRBV10-1 with TRBJ2-2, with unresolved D. This CDR3 has 14 amino acids. The germline V and J ends were trimmed by 2 bases and 1 base, with 5 bases remaining between them. Germline V lookup: CDR1 WNHNN, CDR2 SYGVQD (reference sequence). CDR3 nucleotides: TGCGCCAGCAGTGAGGGGGAGAACACCGGGGAGCTGTTTTTT. Amino acids: CASSEGENTGELFF.

The chain recombines TRBV7-9 with TRBJ1-2; D is perhaps TRBD1 (5 bases). The germline V and J ends were trimmed by 5 bases and 8 bases, with 12 bases remaining between them. Germline-derived CDR1 and CDR2 are SEHNR and FQNEAQ (reference sequence). CDR3 size: 12 residues. The CDR3 nucleotides are TGTGCCAGCAGCCGCGACAGAGGCGGCTACACCTTC. Translating it yields CASSRDRGGYTF.

V usage is TRBV4-1 and J usage is TRBJ1-5, with 7 bases matching TRBD1. After removal of 5 bases from V and 2 bases from J, the junction contained 6 bases not matched to a gene. Germline CDR1 reads MGHRA; CDR2 reads YSYEKL. The CDR3 consists of 15 residues. CDR3 DNA: TGCGCCAGCAGCTACCAGGGGGGAGGCAATCAGCCCCAGCATTTT. Translation: CASSYQGGGNQPQHF.

This rearrangement joins TRBV29-1 to TRBJ2-3; weak D call: TRBD2 (6 bases). This CDR3 is built from 14 residues. V gave up 5 bases and J gave up 6 bases, with 18 bases separating them. The germline V gene encodes CDR1 SQVTM and CDR2 ANQGSEA. The CDR3 nucleotides read TGCAGCGTTCATTCCGGGAGCTCAGGGGATACGCAGTATTTT. Its protein product is CSVHSGSSGDTQYF.

In DNA, the CDR3 is TGTGCCAGCAGCCAGGAACCCGGGACTAGCGGGGGCACAGATACGCAGTATTTT. It codes for CASSQEPGTSGGTDTQYF. V gene TRBV4-2 combines with J gene TRBJ2-3; TRBD2 matches at 13 bases. The length of the CDR3 is 18 residues. V gave up 3 bases and J gave up 1 base; unmatched junction bases: 7. The germline CDR1 and CDR2 sequences are LGHNA and YNFKEQ.

This chain connects TRBV27 to TRBJ2-3; TRBD1 or TRBD2 may be the D gene (5 bases each). V was trimmed by 6 bases and J by 11 bases, leaving 27 bases between them. The V gene's germline CDR1 is MNHEY and CDR2 SMNVEV (reference sequence). The CDR3 length is 16 residues. The CDR3 region is CASSPTSGTKLSLQYF. CDR3 coding DNA: TGTGCCAGCAGCCCCACATCCGGGACCAAGTTATCCTTGCAGTATTTT.

Concerning this clone itself: At the DNA level, this CDR3 is encoded by other sequences in the same sample as well. The CDR3 here is CASRGTGGYEQYF. DNA for the CDR3: TGTGCCAGCAGGGGGACGGGGGGCTACGAGCAGTACTTC. This chain uses TRBV6-5 with TRBJ2-7; 7 bases map to TRBD2. In germline, CDR1 is MNHEY, CDR2 SVGAGI. This CDR3 is built from 13 residues. V was pared by 6 bases and J by 3 bases, with 5 bases of the junction left unmatched.

This clone has only a few counts. The chain couples TRBV30 to TRBJ1-1, with TRBD1 matching 7 bases. CDR1 GTSNPN and CDR2 SVGIG come from the germline V gene (reference sequence). There are 14 residues in the CDR3. V lost 5 bases and J lost 1; bases outside the gene matches: 7. DNA for the CDR3: TGTGCCTGGGGGCCACAGGGGTCGAACACTGAAGCTTTCTTT. This translates into CAWGPQGSNTEAFF.

This clone turned up a few times. The chain links TRBV2 to TRBJ2-3; 9 nucleotides line up with TRBD1. The CDR3 extends over 15 amino acids. V trimming: 8 bases; J trimming: 2 bases; junction bases outside the gene matches: 8. Per germline, CDR1 SNHLY and CDR2 FYNNEI. CDR3 bases: TGTGCCAGCTTTGGGACAGGGAAGAACACAGATACGCAGTATTTT. Translated, it gives CASFGTGKNTDTQYF.

The CDR3 bases are TGTGCCACCTCAATAAATCGGGGAAACTACGAGCAGTACTTC. Amino acids: CATSINRGNYEQYF. J is TRBJ2-7 and V is TRBV15; D is perhaps TRBD2 (5 bases). The CDR3 is made up of 14 amino acids. CDR1 LNHNV and CDR2 YYDKDF come from the germline V gene (reference sequence). V gave up 8 bases and J gave up 3 bases, with 17 bases separating them.

This sequence joins TRBV5-1 and TRBJ2-1, with 8 bases lining up with TRBD1. J lost 8 bases, V lost 5 bases, and 12 bases had no gene match. The CDR3 contains 15 residues. In germline, CDR1 is SGHRS, CDR2 YFSETQ. CDR3 in amino acids: CASRHPTGQGDEQFF. The CDR3 DNA reads as TGCGCCAGCAGACACCCCACAGGACAGGGCGATGAGCAGTTCTTC.

The chain carries TRBV5-6 and TRBJ1-2, with TRBD1 identical over 7 bases. The CDR3 runs 14 residues. V lost 4 bases and J lost 2; bases outside the gene matches: 5. Germline V gene data show CDR1 as SGHDT and CDR2 as YYEEEE. This chain's CDR3 is CASSTDRRNYGYTF. The DNA for the CDR3 is TGTGCCAGCAGCACGGACAGGAGGAACTATGGCTACACCTTC.

This chain links TRBV19 with TRBJ1-6; the D gene is possibly TRBD1 (5 bases). Germline V lookup: CDR1 LNHDA, CDR2 SQIVND (reference sequence). With 2 bases removed from V and 11 bases from J, the gap between germline ends came to 19 bases. The CDR3 is made up of 16 amino acids. The CDR3: CASSISWTSEIPPLHF. DNA for the CDR3: TGTGCCAGTAGTATATCCTGGACAAGTGAAATTCCACCCCTCCACTTT. Filled out from reference TRBV19 and TRBJ1-6, the complete variable domain reads DGGITQSPKYLFRKEGQNVTLSCEQNLNHDAMYWYRQDPGQGLRLIYYSQIVNDFQKGDIAEGYSVSREKKESFPLTVTSAQKNPTAFYLCASSISWTSEIPPLHFGNGTRLTVT.

V gene TRBV19 combines with J gene TRBJ2-1; D is perhaps TRBD1 (5 bases). The germline V gene has CDR1 LNHDA and CDR2 SQIVND (reference sequence). V lost 5 bases, J lost 5 bases, and 7 bases lay in between. CDR3 length: 12 amino acids. Here the CDR3 reads CASSWGDNEQFF. The CDR3 bases are TGTGCCAGTAGTTGGGGCGACAATGAGCAGTTCTTC.

The chain is built from TRBV2 and TRBJ1-2, with D unclear. This CDR3 has 14 amino acids. Germline CDR1 reads SNHLY; CDR2 reads FYNNEI. The V end was cut by 8 bases, the J end by 0 bases, with 13 bases between. CDR3 DNA sequence: TGTGCCAGCCTTAGCCCTGGGGCTAACTATGGCTACACCTTC. Protein sequence: CASLSPGANYGYTF.

The chain employs TRBV10-3 and TRBJ1-5; D unclear. The CDR3 runs 13 residues. Trimming pared 4 bases from V and 3 bases from J, leaving 7 bases between. CDR1 is ENHRY, CDR2 SYGVKD, per germline. CDR3 in amino acids: CAISALTNQPQHF. The DNA of the CDR3 is TGTGCCATCAGTGCTTTGACCAATCAGCCCCAGCATTTT.

This chain joins TRBV19 and TRBJ2-7; no definite D call. The germline V gene has CDR1 LNHDA and CDR2 SQIVND (reference sequence). V dropped 4 bases and J dropped 0 bases, with 13 bases sitting between them. This CDR3 has 15 amino acids. This CDR3 is CASSKQPRFSYEQYF. The CDR3 bases are TGTGCCAGTAGTAAACAGCCCAGGTTCTCCTACGAGCAGTACTTC.

This clone showed up just once. The chain couples TRBV9 to TRBJ1-1; D gene unclear. Trimming shortened V by 2 bases and J by 4 bases, and 12 bases separated the two germline ends. The CDR3 is made up of 14 amino acids. The germline gives CDR1 SGDLS, CDR2 YYNGEE. The CDR3: CASSVEGGGTEAFF. The CDR3 nucleotides read TGTGCCAGCAGCGTTGAGGGTGGTGGCACTGAAGCTTTCTTT.

This clone occurred a few times. The chain has TRBV25-1 and TRBJ1-4, with TRBD1 matching 9 bases. The CDR3 is made up of 15 amino acids. The ends lost 3 bases at V and 8 bases at J; junction bases unmatched: 7. The V gene's germline CDR1 is MGHDK and CDR2 SYGVNS. CDR3: CASSDPTGGIEKLFF. DNA for the CDR3: TGTGCCAGCAGTGATCCGACAGGGGGAATAGAAAAACTGTTTTTT.